The 31 T cell receptor beta chains reported below all come from one sample, sequenced in a study of a mutant IDH1 vaccine in newly diagnosed glioma. Their target antigens are unknown. Sample time point: week 5, during vaccination. Every single dose of the vaccine, 300 ug of mutant IDH1 20-mer peptide, came with topical imiquimod. Here immunoSEQ multiplex PCR was the method, and the copy in TCRdb shows in-frame clones only, minus some. The profile shows nearly 55,000 clones, about 86% of them singletons. Specimen: PBMCs, collected from a glioma patient whose treatment included an IDH1 peptide vaccine. All receptors come from a young man with glioma.

V gene TRBV11-2 combines with J gene TRBJ2-2, with D hard to call. V was shortened by 5 bases and J by 4 bases, with 8 bases between the two germline ends. The length of the CDR3 is 13 residues. Germline V lookup: CDR1 SGHAT, CDR2 FQNNGV. CDR3 sequence reads: CASSLGSTGELFF. CDR3 bases: TGTGCCAGCAGCCTGGGAAGCACCGGGGAGCTGTTTTTT.

The rearrangement joins TRBV5-6 to TRBJ1-1, with TRBD1 identical over 7 bases. From germline, CDR1 is SGHDT and CDR2 YYEEEE. With V trimmed by 4 bases and J by 7 bases, 4 bases remained unmatched. The CDR3 spans 12 residues. The CDR3 coding sequence is TGTGCCAGCAGCGGGACAGTTGGTGAAGCTTTCTTT. This encodes CASSGTVGEAFF.

The chain couples TRBV14 to TRBJ2-3; D not resolved. Germline values: CDR1 SGHDN, CDR2 FVKESK. This CDR3 is built from 13 residues. Trimming stripped 3 bases from V and 1 base from J, with 5 bases between. The CDR3 spells CASSQARTDTQYF. DNA for the CDR3: TGTGCCAGCAGCCAGGCCCGCACAGATACGCAGTATTTT.

The rearrangement links TRBV5-4 to TRBJ1-6; TRBD1 is a possible D gene (6 bases). The CDR3 loop spans 15 amino acids. Germline CDR1 reads SGHNT; CDR2 reads YYREEE (reference sequence). V was shortened by 4 bases and J by 7 bases, with 15 bases between the two germline ends. CDR3 in DNA: TGTGCCAGCAGCCGACGACCCCAGGGGAATTCACCCCTCCACTTT. It specifies CASSRRPQGNSPLHF.

This sequence joins TRBV28 and TRBJ2-1; 11 bases are a match to TRBD2. Germline V gene lookup returns CDR1 MDHEN and CDR2 SYDVKM. The V gene end was trimmed by 6 bases and the J gene end by 6 bases; junction bases not matched to a gene: 7. This CDR3 is 15 amino acids long. CDR3 sequence reads: CASRPTSGGSNEQFF. DNA of the CDR3: TGTGCCAGCAGACCAACTAGCGGGGGATCCAATGAGCAGTTCTTC.

V and J are TRBV6-5 and TRBJ1-1; 7 nucleotides align to TRBD1. Germline-derived CDR1 and CDR2 are MNHEY and SVGAGI. This CDR3 spans 13 amino acids. J lost 5 bases, V lost 6 bases, and 6 bases had no gene match. The DNA of the CDR3 is TGTGCCAGCAGAACAGGGGTAGGGACTGAAGCTTTCTTT. Translating gives CASRTGVGTEAFF.

The V and J genes are TRBV4-1 and TRBJ2-3; perhaps TRBD1 as D (5 bases). V dropped 1 base and J dropped 4 bases, with 9 bases sitting between them. The CDR3 extends over 14 amino acids. Germline V gives CDR1 MGHRA, CDR2 YSYEKL. The CDR3 nucleotides read TGCGCCAGCAGCCAAGTTCAGGGCCCAGATACGCAGTATTTT. Its translation: CASSQVQGPDTQYF.

The chain carries TRBV7-9 and TRBJ1-4, with D unclear. The CDR3 consists of 13 residues. Trimming removed 1 base at V and 8 bases at J, with 8 bases between. Per the germline V gene, CDR1 is SEHNR and CDR2 is FQNEAQ (reference sequence). The CDR3 nucleotides are TGTGCCAGCAGCTTAGTCCCGTCGGAAAAACTGTTTTTT. Amino acids: CASSLVPSEKLFF.

This clone was seen a handful of times. The V gene is TRBV6-1, the J gene TRBJ1-5; TRBD1 matches at 8 bases. CDR1 MNHNS and CDR2 SASEGT come from the germline V gene. With 4 bases clipped from V and 4 bases from J, the junction kept 9 bases outside the gene matches. The CDR3 consists of 16 residues. The CDR3 bases are TGTGCCAGCAGTGCTTACGGACAGGGAGGGAATCAGCCCCAGCATTTT. Residues: CASSAYGQGGNQPQHF.

In its sample, this clone was seen once. The chain carries TRBV19 and TRBJ1-1; tentatively, D is TRBD1 (6 bases). CDR1 is LNHDA, CDR2 SQIVND, per germline (reference sequence). The CDR3 extends over 15 amino acids. V was pared by 3 bases and J by 1 base, with 12 bases between. The CDR3 DNA sequence: TGTGCCAGTAGTATTAAACTAGGGGGGAACACTGAAGCTTTCTTT. Its translation: CASSIKLGGNTEAFF.

The chain is built from TRBV19 and TRBJ1-1; TRBD1 is a possible D gene (6 bases). Germline CDR1 and CDR2: LNHDA and SQIVND (reference sequence). The V gene lost 7 bases and the J gene lost 2 bases, with 14 bases spanning the gap. The CDR3 runs 14 residues. The DNA of the CDR3 is TGTGCCAGTAAAATTAACAGGGAAAACACTGAAGCTTTCTTT. It is translated as CASKINRENTEAFF.

The gene calls are TRBV29-1 and TRBJ2-7; D may be TRBD1 or TRBD2 (5 bases each). Trimming pared 4 bases from V and 5 bases from J, leaving 21 bases between. Germline CDR1 and CDR2: SQVTM and ANQGSEA. The CDR3 has 15 amino acids. DNA for the CDR3: TGCAGCGTTGCCGGGACGGGTGACCGTTGGGACGAGCAGTACTTC. Its protein product is CSVAGTGDRWDEQYF.

This clone was counted a few times. The chain recombines TRBV7-2 with TRBJ1-1; 7 bases align to TRBD1. The V gene's germline CDR1 is SGHTA and CDR2 FQGNSA. Trimming at V came to 1 base and at J to 8 bases, leaving 4 bases not matched to a gene. This CDR3 has 13 residues. CDR3 protein: CASSLGQGFEAFF. The CDR3 DNA sequence: TGTGCCAGCAGCTTAGGACAGGGATTCGAAGCTTTCTTT.

Only one count was recorded for this clone. The CDR3 region has the DNA TGCGCCAGCAGCTTGGGGAGGGACTCCAATGAGCAGTTCTTC. Its translation is CASSLGRDSNEQFF. The gene calls are TRBV5-1 and TRBJ2-1, with a weak D call TRBD2 (6 bases). Germline loops: CDR1 SGHRS, CDR2 YFSETQ. The CDR3 is 14 residues long. The ends were cut back, 0 bases at V and 6 bases at J, with 10 bases in the middle.

The table lists this clone with a count of one. The genes are TRBV6-1 and TRBJ1-2, with 8 bases matching TRBD1. Germline V gene data show CDR1 as MNHNS and CDR2 as SASEGT. Germline trimming cut 0 bases from V and 3 bases from J; bases unmatched to any gene: 9. This CDR3 region has 17 residues. The CDR3, as DNA: TGTGCCAGCAGTGAAGCTAACAGGGGGGGGTTTTACTATGGCTACACCTTC. It yields the protein CASSEANRGGFYYGYTF.

The rearrangement joins TRBV2 to TRBJ2-5, with a tentative D call TRBD1 (6 bases). This CDR3 has 16 amino acids. Trimming cost V 6 bases and J 0 bases, with 17 bases left between them. CDR1 is SNHLY, CDR2 FYNNEI, per germline. The CDR3 protein is CASSRPRAGDQETQYF. CDR3 DNA: TGTGCCAGCAGCCGACCAAGGGCAGGGGACCAAGAGACCCAGTACTTC.

The CDR3 is CASSQDGGGVDGYTF. CDR3 sequence (DNA): TGTGCCAGCAGCCAAGATGGAGGGGGCGTGGATGGCTACACCTTC. The chain employs TRBV14 and TRBJ1-2; 7 bases align to TRBD1. This CDR3 spans 15 amino acids. Germline CDR1 and CDR2: SGHDN and FVKESK. With V trimmed by 0 bases and J by 6 bases, 7 bases remained unmatched.

The V call is TRBV11-2, the J call TRBJ2-4; D gene uncertain. Trimming pared 4 bases from V and 0 bases from J, leaving 13 bases between. Germline-derived CDR1 and CDR2 are SGHAT and FQNNGV. The CDR3 covers 16 residues. This CDR3 reads CASSSGSELAKNIQYF. The CDR3 coding sequence is TGTGCCAGCAGCTCCGGCAGTGAGCTAGCCAAAAACATTCAGTACTTC. Full variable domain (remainder filled in from reference TRBV11-2 and TRBJ2-4): EAGVAQSPRYKIIEKRQSVAFWCNPISGHATLYWYQQILGQGPKLLIQFQNNGVVDDSQLPKDRFSAERLKGVDSTLKIQPAKLEDSAVYLCASSSGSELAKNIQYFGAGTRLSVL.

This chain links TRBV30 with TRBJ2-1; no clear D gene. The ends were cut back, 1 base at V and 4 bases at J, with 14 bases in the middle. This CDR3 spans 15 amino acids. CDR1 GTSNPN and CDR2 SVGIG come from the germline V gene (reference sequence). CDR3 sequence: CAWSEDGSVYNEQFF. The CDR3 DNA reads as TGTGCCTGGAGTGAAGACGGAAGCGTTTACAATGAGCAGTTCTTC.

This chain uses TRBV5-6 with TRBJ1-4; D gene unclear. Trimming stripped 0 bases from V and 4 bases from J, with 4 bases between. Germline CDR1 and CDR2: SGHDT and YYEEEE. The CDR3 loop spans 13 amino acids. CDR3 DNA sequence: TGTGCCAGCAGCTTGGACCGTAATGAAAAACTGTTTTTT. It yields the protein CASSLDRNEKLFF.

The V gene is TRBV15, the J gene TRBJ1-3, with D unclear. This CDR3 region has 14 residues. CDR1 LNHNV and CDR2 YYDKDF come from the germline V gene (reference sequence). With 3 bases removed from V and 4 bases from J, the gap between germline ends came to 10 bases. The DNA for the CDR3 is TGTGCCACCAGCAGGGGGTTTATGGGAAACACCATATATTTT. It codes for CATSRGFMGNTIYF.

The chain links TRBV9 to TRBJ1-3; D remains ambiguous. CDR3 size: 16 residues. Trimming removed 4 bases at V and 2 bases at J, with 16 bases between. Germline loops: CDR1 SGDLS, CDR2 YYNGEE. The DNA of the CDR3 is TGTGCCAGCAGCCCTAGAGAGGGAAGGCCTGGAAACACCATATATTTT. Protein: CASSPREGRPGNTIYF.

In this sample, this clone turned up once. The chain couples TRBV4-1 to TRBJ2-7; D possibly matches TRBD1 or TRBD2 (5 bases each). The CDR3 has 14 amino acids. V was pared by 4 bases and J by 3 bases, with 13 bases between. Germline V gene lookup returns CDR1 MGHRA and CDR2 YSYEKL. The CDR3 here is CASSPPGTDYEQYF. The CDR3 nucleotides are TGCGCCAGCAGCCCACCCGGGACCGACTACGAGCAGTACTTC.

CDR3 protein: CASSSQPGGPYEQYF. The CDR3 region has the DNA TGTGCCAGCAGCTCACAGCCGGGGGGCCCCTACGAGCAGTACTTC. V is TRBV11-2 and J is TRBJ2-7; weak D call: TRBD2 (7 bases). The germline CDR1 and CDR2 sequences are SGHAT and FQNNGV. With 4 bases removed from V and 2 bases from J, the gap between germline ends came to 15 bases. This CDR3 is built from 15 residues.

The CDR3 sequence is CSVGTLETQYF. In DNA form, the CDR3 reads TGCAGCGTTGGGACGTTGGAGACCCAGTACTTC. This rearrangement joins TRBV29-1 to TRBJ2-5; no firm D call. V gave up 4 bases and J gave up 5 bases, with 8 bases separating them. From germline, CDR1 is SQVTM and CDR2 ANQGSEA. The CDR3 runs 11 residues.

The chain joins TRBV19 to TRBJ2-1, with a possible D match to TRBD2 (5 bases). V was pared by 3 bases and J by 9 bases, with 12 bases between. Germline values: CDR1 LNHDA, CDR2 SQIVND (reference sequence). The CDR3 runs 13 residues. The CDR3 DNA follows: TGTGCCAGTAGTATTATCGGGGTTCGTGAGCAGTTCTTC. As protein: CASSIIGVREQFF.

This clone came up a few times. The rearrangement joins TRBV6-5 to TRBJ1-2, with a possible D match to TRBD1 (5 bases). The CDR3 has 12 amino acids. Germline V gene data show CDR1 as MNHEY and CDR2 as SVGAGI. The ends were cut back, 8 bases at V and 1 base at J, with 8 bases in the middle. For the CDR3, the DNA is TGTGCCAGCTCCAGGGTTAACTATGGCTACACCTTC. Protein: CASSRVNYGYTF.

The chain carries TRBV6-6 and TRBJ1-1; D is possibly TRBD1 (5 bases). CDR1 is MNHNY, CDR2 SVGAGI, per germline (reference sequence). The CDR3 consists of 14 residues. V lost 6 bases, J lost 5 bases, and 16 bases lay in between. The CDR3 bases are TGTGCCAGCAGCAGACGAGGGGCAGGGACTGAAGCTTTCTTT. Translated: CASSRRGAGTEAFF.

The sample holds one count of this clone. The chain uses TRBV27 and TRBJ1-3; TRBD1 aligns across 10 bases. CDR3 size: 16 residues. Per the germline V gene, CDR1 is MNHEY and CDR2 is SMNVEV (reference sequence). The V and J ends lost 5 bases and 0 bases, in that order; junction bases with no gene match: 4. The CDR3 coding sequence is TGTGCCAGCAGTGAGACAGGGGGCAGCTCTGGAAACACCATATATTTT. This codes for CASSETGGSSGNTIYF.

The chain links TRBV13 to TRBJ2-2; D remains ambiguous. Looked up from germline, CDR1 is PRHDT and CDR2 is FYEKMQ (reference sequence). CDR3 length equals 16 residues. Trimming left V 5 bases short and J 4 bases short, with 17 bases between. CDR3 protein: CASSARPLVGTGELFF. The CDR3 DNA reads as TGTGCCAGCAGCGCCCGGCCCCTGGTAGGCACCGGGGAGCTGTTTTTT. The full variable domain, rest sourced from reference TRBV13 and TRBJ2-2, is AAGVIQSPRHLIKEKRETATLKCYPIPRHDTVYWYQQGPGQDPQFLISFYEKMQSDKGSIPDRFSAQQFSDYHSELNMSSLELGDSALYFCASSARPLVGTGELFFGEGSRLTVL.

The chain couples TRBV9 to TRBJ2-7; D unresolved. CDR1 is SGDLS, CDR2 YYNGEE, per germline. This CDR3 has 13 residues. V was clipped by 3 bases and J by 2 bases, with 9 bases between them. CDR3: CASSGDVPYEQYF. As DNA, the CDR3 is TGTGCCAGCAGCGGAGACGTTCCCTACGAGCAGTACTTC.